The rows below give T cell receptor beta chains drawn from one sample of a study of regulatory T cells in long-lasting Graves disease. TCRdb used MiXCR to reprocess the multiplex PCR reads, holding one entry per CDR3 protein. Here the sample spans over 500,000 distinct CDR3 sequences, more than 15% being singletons. Separately, the same data were catalogued under a study of T cells in Graves' hyperthyroidism and ophthalmopathy.

Material: peripheral blood mononuclear cells (PBMCs), obtained at new diagnosis, from a patient treated with antithyroid drugs. These receptor sequences come from a man between 18 and 29 years old with Graves disease. Each CDR3 is given with its conserved first and last residue. Fields, in order: J gene, D gene, V gene, clone size, CDR3 protein, CDR3 DNA. D genes are given only for firm matches. Size is omitted from some rows. Given values are once, few, many or a class for expanded clones.

>TRBJ2-7|TRBD2|TRBV29-1|few
CSVLLPTSRAFDEQYF
TGCAGCGTCCTACTGCCGACTAGCCGCGCTTTTGACGAGCAGTACTTC
>TRBJ2-1|.|TRBV11-3|once
CASSRQGRTEQFF
TGTGCCAGCAGCCGCCAGGGAAGGACTGAGCAGTTCTTC
>TRBJ2-3|TRBD1|TRBV9|few
CASSARDRATDTQYF
TGTGCCAGCAGCGCCCGGGACAGGGCCACAGATACGCAGTATTTT
>TRBJ2-7|TRBD1|TRBV5-4|many
CASSYGTEYYEQYF
TGTGCCAGCAGCTACGGGACAGAATACTACGAGCAGTACTTC
>TRBJ1-6|.|TRBV20-1|many
CSARDANSPLHF
TGCAGTGCTAGAGATGCGAATTCACCCCTCCACTTT
>TRBJ1-5|.|TRBV20-1|few
CSAGRPVGGPQHF
TGCAGTGCTGGACGGCCGGTCGGCGGGCCCCAGCATTTT
>TRBJ2-7|TRBD1|TRBV11-2|many
CASSSTGAREQYF
TGTGCCAGCAGCTCCACAGGGGCTCGCGAGCAGTACTTC
>TRBJ2-3|.|TRBV4-1|.
CASSQEWVIARVIDTQYF
TGCGCCAGCAGCCAAGAGTGGGTAATAGCGAGAGTTATAGATACGCAGTATTTT
>TRBJ2-5|.|TRBV6-1|many
CATLSGQWGDMETQYF
TGTGCCACCCTTAGCGGCCAATGGGGGGATATGGAGACCCAGTACTTC
>TRBJ2-1|TRBD2|TRBV6-5|.
CASSYSIAGGNEQFF
TGTGCCAGCAGTTACTCGATAGCGGGAGGCAATGAGCAGTTCTTC
>TRBJ2-2|TRBD2|TRBV7-9|.
CASSLKVAGAGELFF
TGTGCCAGCAGCTTAAAGGTAGCGGGAGCTGGGGAGCTGTTTTTT
>TRBJ2-4|TRBD1|TRBV20-1|few
CSAYNDRVGNIQYF
TGCAGTGCCTATAACGACAGGGTTGGAAACATTCAGTACTTC
>TRBJ2-7|.|TRBV29-1|.
CSVGGSLEQYF
TGCAGCGTCGGCGGCTCCCTTGAGCAGTACTTC
>TRBJ1-1|TRBD1|TRBV20-1|.
CSATRTGNTEAFF
TGCAGTGCAACTCGGACAGGGAACACTGAAGCTTTCTTT
>TRBJ2-7|.|TRBV2|many
CASSEGGVEQYF
TGTGCCAGCAGTGAGGGGGGAGTCGAGCAGTACTTC
>TRBJ2-1|.|TRBV6-1|many
CASRWGQVDEQFF
TGTGCCAGCAGATGGGGGCAGGTTGATGAGCAGTTCTTC
>TRBJ1-2|.|TRBV12-3/TRBV12-4|many
CASTTSAQWGYTF
TGTGCCAGCACTACATCGGCGCAGTGGGGCTACACCTTC
>TRBJ1-1|TRBD1|TRBV18|many
CASSPRTGRTEAFF
TGTGCCAGCAGTCCTAGGACAGGGCGGACTGAAGCTTTCTTT
>TRBJ2-1|.|TRBV3-1|few
CASSHGTAYEQFF
TGTGCCAGCAGCCACGGGACTGCCTATGAGCAGTTCTTC
>TRBJ2-7|.|TRBV12-3/TRBV12-4|few
CASSSWGDGRYEQYF
TGTGCCAGCAGTTCTTGGGGGGACGGTCGGTACGAGCAGTACTTC
>TRBJ2-1|.|TRBV5-1|many
CASSAGTYNEQFF
TGCGCCAGCTCCGCCGGGACTTACAATGAGCAGTTCTTC
>TRBJ2-1|TRBD2|TRBV27|many
CASSLQGLAGVGNEQFF
TGTGCCAGCAGTTTACAGGGACTAGCGGGAGTAGGCAATGAGCAGTTCTTC
>TRBJ2-1|.|TRBV7-3|few
CASSLRRDTNEQFF
TGTGCCAGCAGCTTACGAAGGGATACGAATGAGCAGTTCTTC
>TRBJ1-5|.|TRBV12-3/TRBV12-4|few
CASSTPLGGDRRHNQPQHF
TGTGCCAGCAGCACACCGTTGGGAGGGGATAGACGGCACAATCAGCCCCAGCATTTT
>TRBJ1-2|.|TRBV12-3/TRBV12-4|.
CASSLASGGYGYTF
TGTGCCAGCAGTTTAGCGTCGGGGGGCTATGGCTACACCTTC
>TRBJ2-3|TRBD2|TRBV11-3|many
CASGAGGNADTQYF
TGTGCCAGCGGAGCGGGAGGGAACGCAGATACGCAGTATTTT
>TRBJ2-7|.|TRBV29-1|.
CSVEETDPLAEQYF
TGCAGCGTTGAGGAGACAGACCCCTTGGCCGAGCAGTACTTC
>TRBJ2-2|.|TRBV2|many
CASTRDTVPGELFF
TGTGCCAGCACCCGGGACACGGTACCAGGGGAGCTGTTTTTT
>TRBJ2-7|.|TRBV6-2/TRBV6-3|many
CASSSSGTVSSYEQYF
TGTGCCAGCAGTTCCTCCGGGACGGTCAGCTCCTACGAGCAGTACTTC
>TRBJ2-5|.|TRBV7-2|many
CASSLWAGSLGETQYF
TGTGCCAGCAGCTTATGGGCGGGATCCCTCGGAGAGACCCAGTACTTC
>TRBJ2-4|.|TRBV9|once
CASSVGVGPKNIQYF
TGTGCCAGCAGCGTAGGGGTGGGACCCAAAAACATTCAGTACTTC
>TRBJ1-5|.|TRBV20-1|.
CSALDRLNQPQHF
TGCAGTGCCCTGGACCGCCTCAATCAGCCCCAGCATTTT
>TRBJ2-7|TRBD1|TRBV6-1|many
CASTSGTGTYEQYF
TGTGCCAGCACCTCCGGGACAGGGACCTACGAGCAGTACTTC
>TRBJ2-1|.|TRBV4-1|few
CASSQDTGKSWWNEQFF
TGCGCCAGCAGCCAAGATACAGGGAAGTCCTGGTGGAATGAGCAGTTCTTC
>TRBJ1-5|.|TRBV27|many
CASSFKGEIGQPQHF
TGTGCCAGCAGTTTTAAGGGTGAGATCGGTCAGCCCCAGCATTTT
>TRBJ2-3|TRBD2|TRBV12-5|few
CASGTGTSAGTQYF
TGTGCTAGTGGTACCGGGACTAGCGCCGGTACGCAGTATTTT
>TRBJ1-3|.|TRBV28|few
CASSLSGEFSGNTIYF
TGTGCCAGCAGTTTAAGCGGGGAATTCTCTGGAAACACCATATATTTT
>TRBJ1-5|.|TRBV28|.
CASTRTDHSNQPQHF
TGTGCCAGCACCAGAACAGACCATAGCAATCAGCCCCAGCATTTT
>TRBJ1-2|TRBD1|TRBV7-9|many
CASSRGTGSLHTF
TGTGCCAGCAGCCGTGGGACAGGCTCACTGCACACCTTC
>TRBJ2-5|.|TRBV7-8|many
CASSLPRETQYF
TGTGCCAGCAGCCTCCCCCGAGAGACCCAGTACTTC
>TRBJ2-7|TRBD1|TRBV28|few
CATLGQGAYEQHF
TGTGCCACCCTGGGACAGGGGGCTTACGAGCAGCACTTC
>TRBJ1-5|TRBD1|TRBV2|many
CASMGRGHRNQPQHF
TGTGCCAGCATGGGGAGGGGGCATCGCAATCAGCCCCAGCATTTT
>TRBJ2-7|.|TRBV6-2/TRBV6-3|many
CASSLQLTYEQYF
TGTGCCAGCAGTTTGCAGTTAACCTACGAGCAGTACTTC
>TRBJ2-3|.|TRBV5-1|.
CASSRPSSRTSTDTQYF
TGCGCCAGCAGCCGCCCTTCTAGCAGAACTAGCACAGATACGCAGTATTTT
>TRBJ1-1|.|TRBV10-3|few
CAISPGDTEASF
TGTGCCATCAGTCCGGGGGACACTGAAGCTTCCTTT
>TRBJ2-7|.|TRBV20-1|many
CSAEGAWSYEQYF
TGCAGTGCGGAAGGAGCGTGGTCCTACGAGCAGTACTTC
>TRBJ1-1|TRBD1|TRBV7-9|few
CASSWTGGITEAFF
TGTGCCAGCAGCTGGACAGGGGGCATCACTGAAGCTTTCTTT
>TRBJ1-5|.|TRBV12-3/TRBV12-4|many
CASSLGQGQPQHF
TGTGCCAGCAGTTTAGGCCAGGGGCAGCCCCAGCATTTT
>TRBJ1-6|TRBD1|TRBV5-6|.
CASTYFRGNSPLHF
TGTGCCAGCACCTACTTCAGGGGGAATTCACCCCTCCACTTT
>TRBJ2-1|.|TRBV20-1|few
CSARLGGEQFF
TGCAGTGCTAGGTTGGGTGGTGAGCAGTTCTTC
>TRBJ2-4|.|TRBV6-1|.
CASSGGAGTDQAKNIQYF
TGTGCCAGCAGTGGGGGGGCCGGGACAGATCAAGCCAAAAACATTCAGTACTTC
>TRBJ1-2|TRBD1|TRBV5-1|few
CASSGTGNAFYGYTF
TGCGCCAGCTCCGGGACAGGAAATGCCTTCTATGGCTACACCTTC
>TRBJ1-1|.|TRBV19|.
CASIKDAMNTEAFF
TGTGCCAGTATTAAGGACGCGATGAACACTGAAGCTTTCTTT
>TRBJ1-2|.|TRBV11-2|few
CASSLTSGYGYTF
TGTGCCAGCAGCTTAACCTCAGGCTATGGCTACACCTTC
>TRBJ1-2|.|TRBV9|.
CASTTRPDFYGYTF
TGTGCCAGCACCACGAGACCCGACTTCTATGGCTACACCTTC
>TRBJ2-7|TRBD2|TRBV7-6|.
CASSSRGGLTYEQYF
TGTGCCAGCAGCTCCCGGGGAGGGCTTACCTACGAGCAGTACTTC